Reported below is one T cell receptor (beta chain). Its cognate antigen is unknown. The method was immunoSEQ multiplex PCR; TCRdb's version includes in-frame clones alone and lacks a portion of them. The profile shows under 150,000 clones, 75% to 90% of them singletons. This specimen belongs to a study of OX40 agonist ivuxolimab in advanced cancers. Study-wide background: The treatment was a fully human IgG2 OX40 agonist, ivuxolimab. The mean age was roughly 60 years, ranging from about 20 to 90, with around four fifths of participants male. Findings of the study overall: The antigens recognized by the expanded peripheral T cells, that is their antigen specificity, were not determined. On average, CD8+ T cells had more expanded clones than CD4+.

V was clipped by 6 bases and J by 6 bases; unmatched bases: 4. The CDR3 sequence is 12 residues long. CDR1 and CDR2 from the germline V gene are SNHLY and FYNNEI. The starting material was CD4+ or CD8+ T cells sorted from blood, obtained in a trial of the OX40 agonist ivuxolimab. The origin of this receptor is an adult with an advanced solid tumor such as melanoma, head and neck, liver or kidney cancer. The genes are TRBV2 and TRBJ2-7; 8 nucleotides line up with TRBD2. The CDR3 DNA reads TGTGCCAGCAGAACTAGCGGAGGCGAGCAGTACTTC. This encodes CASRTSGGEQYF.